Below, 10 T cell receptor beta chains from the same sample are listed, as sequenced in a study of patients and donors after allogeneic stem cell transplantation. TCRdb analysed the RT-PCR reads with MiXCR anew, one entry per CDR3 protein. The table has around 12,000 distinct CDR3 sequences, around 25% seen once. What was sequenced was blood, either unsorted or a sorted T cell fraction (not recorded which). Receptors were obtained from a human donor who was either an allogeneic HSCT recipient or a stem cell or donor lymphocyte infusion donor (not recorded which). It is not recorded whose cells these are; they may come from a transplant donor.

CDR3 sequence reads: CATSPRPHQPQHF. CDR3 coding DNA: TGTGCCACCAGCCCCCGGCCCCATCAGCCCCAGCATTTT. This chain joins TRBV15 and TRBJ1-5; D is ambiguous. V shed 5 bases and J shed 5 bases, with 10 bases lying between them. Germline loops: CDR1 LNHNV, CDR2 YYDKDF (reference sequence). The CDR3 covers 13 residues.

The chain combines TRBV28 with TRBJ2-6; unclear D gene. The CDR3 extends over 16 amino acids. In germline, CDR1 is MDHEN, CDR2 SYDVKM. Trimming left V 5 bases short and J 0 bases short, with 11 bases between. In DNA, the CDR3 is TGTGCCAGCAGTCACCAGACCGCCTCTGGGGCCAACGTCCTGACTTTC. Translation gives CASSHQTASGANVLTF.

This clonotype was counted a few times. In DNA form, the CDR3 reads TGTGCCAGCAGTCTCGCAGCAGGAGGGGGCTACACCTTC. Translating gives CASSLAAGGGYTF. V usage is TRBV27 and J usage is TRBJ1-2; D is ambiguous. CDR1 MNHEY and CDR2 SMNVEV come from the germline V gene (reference sequence). V was shortened by 5 bases and J by 8 bases, with 15 bases between the two germline ends. The CDR3 extends over 13 amino acids.

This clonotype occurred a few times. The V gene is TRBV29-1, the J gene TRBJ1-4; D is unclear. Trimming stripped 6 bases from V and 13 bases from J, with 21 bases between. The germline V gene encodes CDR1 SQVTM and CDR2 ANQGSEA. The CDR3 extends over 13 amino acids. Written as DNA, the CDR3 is TGCAGCGTCCGACGGAGTTTGGACCGAAGACTGTTTTTT. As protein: CSVRRSLDRRLFF.

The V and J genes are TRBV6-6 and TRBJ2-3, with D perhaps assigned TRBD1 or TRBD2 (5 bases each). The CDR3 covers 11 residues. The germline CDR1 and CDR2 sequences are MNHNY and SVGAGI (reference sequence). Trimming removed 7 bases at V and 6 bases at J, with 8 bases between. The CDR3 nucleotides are TGTGCCAGCACCGAGGGGGATACGCAGTATTTT. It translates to CASTEGDTQYF.

CDR3 amino acids: CASSEYGGYNEQFF. The CDR3 DNA is TGTGCCAGCAGTGAATATGGGGGGTACAATGAGCAGTTCTTC. This rearrangement joins TRBV25-1 to TRBJ2-1, with D possibly being TRBD2 (6 bases). CDR1 is MGHDK, CDR2 SYGVNS, per germline. Trimming shortened V by 0 bases and J by 4 bases, and 7 bases separated the two germline ends. The CDR3 has 14 amino acids.

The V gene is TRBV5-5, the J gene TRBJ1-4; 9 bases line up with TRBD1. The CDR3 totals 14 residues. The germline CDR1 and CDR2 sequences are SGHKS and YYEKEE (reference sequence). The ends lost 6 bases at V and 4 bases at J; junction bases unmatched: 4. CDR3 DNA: TGTGCCAGCATCGAGGGACAGGGTAATGAAAAACTGTTTTTT. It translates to CASIEGQGNEKLFF.

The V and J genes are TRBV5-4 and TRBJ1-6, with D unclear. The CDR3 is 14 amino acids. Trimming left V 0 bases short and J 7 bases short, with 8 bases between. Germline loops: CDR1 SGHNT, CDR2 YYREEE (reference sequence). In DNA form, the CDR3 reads TGTGCCAGCAGCTTGGCCCTACAGAATTCACCCCTCCACTTT. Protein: CASSLALQNSPLHF.

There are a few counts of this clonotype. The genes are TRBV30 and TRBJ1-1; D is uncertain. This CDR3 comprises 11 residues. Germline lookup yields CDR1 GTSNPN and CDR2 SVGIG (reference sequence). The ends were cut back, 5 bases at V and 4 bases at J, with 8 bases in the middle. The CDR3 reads CAWGRGTEAFF. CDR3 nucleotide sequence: TGTGCCTGGGGGCGGGGCACTGAAGCTTTCTTT. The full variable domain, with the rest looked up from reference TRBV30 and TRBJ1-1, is SQTIHQWPATLVQPVGSPLSLECTVEGTSNPNLYWYRQAAGRGLQLLFYSVGIGQISSEVPQNLSASRPQDRQFILSSKKLLLSDSGFYLCAWGRGTEAFFGQGTRLTVV.

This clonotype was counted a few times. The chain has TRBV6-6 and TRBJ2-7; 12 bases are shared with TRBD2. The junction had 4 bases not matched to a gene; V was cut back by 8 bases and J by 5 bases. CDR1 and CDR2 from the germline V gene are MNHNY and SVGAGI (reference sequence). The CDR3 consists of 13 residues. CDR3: CASRTSGKDEQYF. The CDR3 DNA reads TGTGCCAGCCGGACTAGCGGGAAGGACGAGCAGTACTTC.